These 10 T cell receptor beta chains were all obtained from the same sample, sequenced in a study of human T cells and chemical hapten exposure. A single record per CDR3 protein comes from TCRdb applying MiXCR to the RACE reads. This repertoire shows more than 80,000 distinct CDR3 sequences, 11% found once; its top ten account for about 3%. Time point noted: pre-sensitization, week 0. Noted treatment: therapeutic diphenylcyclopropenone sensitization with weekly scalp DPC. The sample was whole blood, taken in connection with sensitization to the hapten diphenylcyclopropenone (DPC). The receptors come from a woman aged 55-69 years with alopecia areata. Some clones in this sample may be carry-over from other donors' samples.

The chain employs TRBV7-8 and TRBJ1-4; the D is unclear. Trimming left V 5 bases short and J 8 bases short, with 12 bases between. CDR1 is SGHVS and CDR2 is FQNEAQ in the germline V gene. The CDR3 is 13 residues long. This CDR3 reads CASSPSRLEKLFF. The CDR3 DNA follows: TGTGCCAGCAGCCCCTCACGATTGGAAAAACTGTTTTTT.

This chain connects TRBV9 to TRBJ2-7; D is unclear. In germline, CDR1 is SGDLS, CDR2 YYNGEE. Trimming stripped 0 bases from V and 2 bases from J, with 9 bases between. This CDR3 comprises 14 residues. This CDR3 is CASSVGLQPYEQYF. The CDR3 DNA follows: TGTGCCAGCAGCGTAGGGCTGCAGCCCTACGAGCAGTACTTC.

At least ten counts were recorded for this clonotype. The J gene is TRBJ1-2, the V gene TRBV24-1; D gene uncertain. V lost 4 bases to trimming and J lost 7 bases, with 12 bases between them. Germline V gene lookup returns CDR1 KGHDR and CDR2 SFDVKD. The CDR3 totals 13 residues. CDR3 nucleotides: TGTGCCACCAGTGACCGCGCTTCGGGTGGCTACACCTTC. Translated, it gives CATSDRASGGYTF.

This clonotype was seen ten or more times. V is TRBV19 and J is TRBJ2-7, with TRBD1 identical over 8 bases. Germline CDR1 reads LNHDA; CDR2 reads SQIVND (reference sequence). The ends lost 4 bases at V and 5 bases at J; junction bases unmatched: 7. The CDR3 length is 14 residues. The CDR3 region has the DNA TGTGCCAGTAGTAACCAGGGGGCGATTAACGAGCAGTACTTC. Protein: CASSNQGAINEQYF.

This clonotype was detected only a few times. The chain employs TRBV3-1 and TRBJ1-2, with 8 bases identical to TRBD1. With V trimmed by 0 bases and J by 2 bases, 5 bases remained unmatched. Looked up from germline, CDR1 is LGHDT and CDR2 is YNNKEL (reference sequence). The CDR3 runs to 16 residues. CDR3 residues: CASSQDPGQANYGYTF. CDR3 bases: TGTGCCAGCAGCCAAGATCCGGGACAGGCAAACTATGGCTACACCTTC.

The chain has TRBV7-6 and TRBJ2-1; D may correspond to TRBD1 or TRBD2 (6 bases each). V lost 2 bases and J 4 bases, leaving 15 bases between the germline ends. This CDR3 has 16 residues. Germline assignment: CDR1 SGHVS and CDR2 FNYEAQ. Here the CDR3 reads CASSLTEWGAYNEQFF. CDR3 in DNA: TGTGCCAGCAGCTTAACCGAGTGGGGGGCTTACAATGAGCAGTTCTTC.

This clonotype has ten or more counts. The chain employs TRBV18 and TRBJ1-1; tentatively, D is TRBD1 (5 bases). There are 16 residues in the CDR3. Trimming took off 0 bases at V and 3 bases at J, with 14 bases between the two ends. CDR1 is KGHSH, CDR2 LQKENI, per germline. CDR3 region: CASSPPSGQGYTEAFF. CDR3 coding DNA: TGTGCCAGCTCACCACCGTCCGGCCAGGGATACACTGAAGCTTTCTTT.

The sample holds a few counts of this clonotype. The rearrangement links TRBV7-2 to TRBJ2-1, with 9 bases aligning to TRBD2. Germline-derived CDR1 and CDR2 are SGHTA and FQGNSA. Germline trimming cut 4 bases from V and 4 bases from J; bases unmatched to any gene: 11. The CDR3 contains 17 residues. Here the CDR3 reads CASSYSPPSGIYNEQFF. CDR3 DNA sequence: TGTGCCAGCAGCTATAGCCCCCCTAGCGGGATTTACAATGAGCAGTTCTTC.

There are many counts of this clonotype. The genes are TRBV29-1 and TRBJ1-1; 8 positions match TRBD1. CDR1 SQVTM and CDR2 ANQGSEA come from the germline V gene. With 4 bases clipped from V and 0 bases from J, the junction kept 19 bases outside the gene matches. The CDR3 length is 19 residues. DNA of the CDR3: TGCAGCGTTGCTCCCCTACCCCCTGGGACAGGATATATGAACACTGAAGCTTTCTTT. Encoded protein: CSVAPLPPGTGYMNTEAFF.

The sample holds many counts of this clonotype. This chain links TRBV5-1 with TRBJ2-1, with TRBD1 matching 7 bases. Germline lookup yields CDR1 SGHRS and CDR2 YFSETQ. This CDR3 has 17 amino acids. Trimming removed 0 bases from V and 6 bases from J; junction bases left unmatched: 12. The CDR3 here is CASSLARGTTGSNEQFF. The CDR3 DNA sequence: TGCGCCAGCAGCTTGGCGAGAGGGACGACAGGGAGCAATGAGCAGTTCTTC.